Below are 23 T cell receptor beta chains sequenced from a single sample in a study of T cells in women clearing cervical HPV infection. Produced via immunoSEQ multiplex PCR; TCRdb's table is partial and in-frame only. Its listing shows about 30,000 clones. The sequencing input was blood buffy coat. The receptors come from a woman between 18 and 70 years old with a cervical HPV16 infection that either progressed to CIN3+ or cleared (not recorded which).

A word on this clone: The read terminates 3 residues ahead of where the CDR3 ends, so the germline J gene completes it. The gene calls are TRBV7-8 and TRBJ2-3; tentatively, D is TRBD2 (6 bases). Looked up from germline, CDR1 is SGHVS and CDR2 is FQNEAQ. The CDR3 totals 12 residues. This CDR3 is CASSPGGKTQYF. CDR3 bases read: TGTGCCAGCAGCCCCGGGGGAAAAACG.

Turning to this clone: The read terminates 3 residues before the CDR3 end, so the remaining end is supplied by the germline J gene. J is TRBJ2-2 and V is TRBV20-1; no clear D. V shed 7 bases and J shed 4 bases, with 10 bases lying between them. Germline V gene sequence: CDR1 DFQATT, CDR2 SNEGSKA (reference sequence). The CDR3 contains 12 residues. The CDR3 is CSVQASTGELFF. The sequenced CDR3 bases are TGCAGTGTTCAAGCGAGCACCGGGGAG.

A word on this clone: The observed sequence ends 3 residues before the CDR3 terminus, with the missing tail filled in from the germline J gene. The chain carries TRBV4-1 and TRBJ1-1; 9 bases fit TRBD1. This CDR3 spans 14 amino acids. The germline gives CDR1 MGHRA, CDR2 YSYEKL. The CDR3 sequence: CASSQESRDRAAFF. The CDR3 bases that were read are TGCGCCAGCAGCCAAGAATCCCGGGACAGGGCC.

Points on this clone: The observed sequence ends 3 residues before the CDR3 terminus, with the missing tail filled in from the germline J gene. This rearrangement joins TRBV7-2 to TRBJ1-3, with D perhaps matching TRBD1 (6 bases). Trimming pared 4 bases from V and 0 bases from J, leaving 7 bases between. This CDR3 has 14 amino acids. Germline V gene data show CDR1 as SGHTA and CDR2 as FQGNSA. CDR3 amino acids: CASSSQGSGNTIYF. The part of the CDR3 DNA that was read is TGTGCCAGCAGCTCACAGGGCTCTGGAAACACC.

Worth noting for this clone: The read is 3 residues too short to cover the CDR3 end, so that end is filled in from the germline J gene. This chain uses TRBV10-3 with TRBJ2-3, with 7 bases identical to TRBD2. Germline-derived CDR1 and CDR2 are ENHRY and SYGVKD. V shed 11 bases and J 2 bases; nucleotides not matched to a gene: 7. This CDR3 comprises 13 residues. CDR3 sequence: CAATQRDTDTQYF. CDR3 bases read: TGTGCCGCAACTCAGCGGGACACAGATACG.

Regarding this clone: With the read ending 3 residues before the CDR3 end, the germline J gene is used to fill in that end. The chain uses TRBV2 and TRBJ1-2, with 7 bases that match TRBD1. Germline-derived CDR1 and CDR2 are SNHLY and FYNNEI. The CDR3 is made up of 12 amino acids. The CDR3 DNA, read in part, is TGTGCCAGCAGCCTTGGACAGGCTACC. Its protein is CASSLGQAT. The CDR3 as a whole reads CASSLGQATYTF.

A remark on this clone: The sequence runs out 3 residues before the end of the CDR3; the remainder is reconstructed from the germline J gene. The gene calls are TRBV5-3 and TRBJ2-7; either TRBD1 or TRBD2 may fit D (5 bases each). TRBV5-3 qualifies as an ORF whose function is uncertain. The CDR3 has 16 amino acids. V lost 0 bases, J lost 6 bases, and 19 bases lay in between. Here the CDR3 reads CARSLEAFEGKVEQYF. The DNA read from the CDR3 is TGTGCCAGAAGCTTGGAGGCATTTGAGGGGAAGGTCGAG.

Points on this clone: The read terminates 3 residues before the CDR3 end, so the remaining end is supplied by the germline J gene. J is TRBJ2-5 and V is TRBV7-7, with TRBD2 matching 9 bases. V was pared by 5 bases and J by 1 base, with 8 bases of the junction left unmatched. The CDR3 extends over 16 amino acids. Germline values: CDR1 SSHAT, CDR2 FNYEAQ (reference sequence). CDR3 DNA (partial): TGTGCCAGCAGCCTAGAACAGACTAGCGGCCAAGAGACC. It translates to CASSLEQTSGQET. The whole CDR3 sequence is CASSLEQTSGQETQYF.

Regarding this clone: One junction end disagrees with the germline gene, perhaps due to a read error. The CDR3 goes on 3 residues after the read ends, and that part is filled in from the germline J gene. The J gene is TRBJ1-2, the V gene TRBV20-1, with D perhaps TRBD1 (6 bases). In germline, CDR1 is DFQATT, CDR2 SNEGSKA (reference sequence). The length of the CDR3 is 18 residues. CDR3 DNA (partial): TGCAGTGCCAGAGGGGGGAGTGGGGCAGATTCACAGGGTCGTGGC. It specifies CSARGGSGADSQGRG. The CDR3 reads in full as CSARGGSGADSQGRGYTF.

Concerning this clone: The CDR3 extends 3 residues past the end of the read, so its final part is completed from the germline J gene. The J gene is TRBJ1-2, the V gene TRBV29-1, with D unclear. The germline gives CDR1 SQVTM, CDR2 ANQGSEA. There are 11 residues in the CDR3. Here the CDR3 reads CSVRFTYDYTF. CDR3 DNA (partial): TGCAGCGTCAGGTTCACCTACGAC.

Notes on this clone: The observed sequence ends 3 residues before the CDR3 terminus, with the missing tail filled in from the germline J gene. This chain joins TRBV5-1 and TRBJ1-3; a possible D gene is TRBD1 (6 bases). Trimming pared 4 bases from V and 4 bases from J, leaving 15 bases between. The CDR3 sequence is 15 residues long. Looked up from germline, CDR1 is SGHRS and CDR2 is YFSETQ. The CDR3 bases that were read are TGCGCCAGCAGCCGAGACGGACAGATAGGAAACACC. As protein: CASSRDGQIGNT. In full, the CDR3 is CASSRDGQIGNTIYF.

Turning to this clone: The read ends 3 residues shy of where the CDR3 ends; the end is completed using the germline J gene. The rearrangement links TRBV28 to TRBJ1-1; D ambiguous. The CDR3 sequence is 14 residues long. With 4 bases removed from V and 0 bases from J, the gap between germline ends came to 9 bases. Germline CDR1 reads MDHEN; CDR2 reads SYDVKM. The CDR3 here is CASSWQNMNTEAFF. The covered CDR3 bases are TGTGCCAGCAGTTGGCAGAACATGAACACTGAA.

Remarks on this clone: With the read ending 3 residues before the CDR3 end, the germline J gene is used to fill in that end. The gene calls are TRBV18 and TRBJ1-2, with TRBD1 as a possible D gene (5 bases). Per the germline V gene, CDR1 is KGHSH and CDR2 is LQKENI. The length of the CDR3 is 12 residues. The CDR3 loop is CASSPGANDYTF. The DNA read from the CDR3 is TGTGCCAGCTCACCAGGGGCCAATGAC.

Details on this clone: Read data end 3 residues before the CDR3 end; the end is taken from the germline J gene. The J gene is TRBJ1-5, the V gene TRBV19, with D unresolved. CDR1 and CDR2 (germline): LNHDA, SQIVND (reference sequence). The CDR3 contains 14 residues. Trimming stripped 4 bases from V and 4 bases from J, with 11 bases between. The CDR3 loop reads CASSSGWRNQPQHF. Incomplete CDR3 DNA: TGTGCCAGTAGTAGCGGGTGGAGAAATCAGCCC.

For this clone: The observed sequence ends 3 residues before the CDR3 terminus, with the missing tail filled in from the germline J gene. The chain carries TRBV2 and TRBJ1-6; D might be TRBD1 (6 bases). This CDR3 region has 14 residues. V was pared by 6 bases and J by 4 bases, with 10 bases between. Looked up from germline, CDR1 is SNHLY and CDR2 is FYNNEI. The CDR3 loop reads CASSSGTYNSPLHF. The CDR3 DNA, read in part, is TGTGCCAGCAGCTCCGGGACATATAATTCACCC.

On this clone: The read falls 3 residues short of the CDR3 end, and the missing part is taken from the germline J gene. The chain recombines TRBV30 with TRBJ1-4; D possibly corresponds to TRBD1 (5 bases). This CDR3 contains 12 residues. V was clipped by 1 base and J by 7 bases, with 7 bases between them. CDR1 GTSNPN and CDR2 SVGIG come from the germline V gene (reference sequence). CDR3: CAWSGTPEKLFF. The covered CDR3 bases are TGTGCCTGGAGTGGGACACCTGAAAAA.

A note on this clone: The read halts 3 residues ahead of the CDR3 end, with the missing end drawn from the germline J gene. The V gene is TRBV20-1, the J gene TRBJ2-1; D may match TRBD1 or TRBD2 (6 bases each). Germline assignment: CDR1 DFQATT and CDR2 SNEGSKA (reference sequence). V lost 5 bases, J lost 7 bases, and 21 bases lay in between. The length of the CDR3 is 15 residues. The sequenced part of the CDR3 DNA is TGCAGTGCTGTGCGGGACATAAGCATGGGGAATGAG. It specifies CSAVRDISMGNE. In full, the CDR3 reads CSAVRDISMGNEQFF.

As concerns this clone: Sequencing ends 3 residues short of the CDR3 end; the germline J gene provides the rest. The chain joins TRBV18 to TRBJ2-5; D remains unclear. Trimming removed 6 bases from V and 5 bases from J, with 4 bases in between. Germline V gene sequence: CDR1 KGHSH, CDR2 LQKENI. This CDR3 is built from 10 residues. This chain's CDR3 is CASSSETQYF. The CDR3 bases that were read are TGTGCCAGCTCCTCGGAGACC.

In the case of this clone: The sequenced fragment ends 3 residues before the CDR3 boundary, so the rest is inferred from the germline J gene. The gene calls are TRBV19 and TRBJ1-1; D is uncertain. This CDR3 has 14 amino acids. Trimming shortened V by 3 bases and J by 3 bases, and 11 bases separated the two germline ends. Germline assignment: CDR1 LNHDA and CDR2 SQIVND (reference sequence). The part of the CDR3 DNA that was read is TGTGCCAGTAGTATCCGTTTAGATTACACTGAA. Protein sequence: CASSIRLDYTE. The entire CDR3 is CASSIRLDYTEAFF.

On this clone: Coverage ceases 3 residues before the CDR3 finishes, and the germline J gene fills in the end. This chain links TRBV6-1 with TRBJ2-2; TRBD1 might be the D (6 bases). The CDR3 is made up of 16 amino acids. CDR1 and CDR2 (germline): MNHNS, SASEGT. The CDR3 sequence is CASSAQQGYLYEKLFF. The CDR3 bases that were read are TGTGCCAGCAGTGCGCAACAGGGTTATCTATATGAAAAG.

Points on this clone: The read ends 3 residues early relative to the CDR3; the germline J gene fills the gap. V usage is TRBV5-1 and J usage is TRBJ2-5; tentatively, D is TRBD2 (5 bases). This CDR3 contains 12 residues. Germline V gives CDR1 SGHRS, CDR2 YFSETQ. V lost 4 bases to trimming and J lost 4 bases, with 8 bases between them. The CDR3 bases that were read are TGCGCCAGCAGCCAGAGGGCAGAGACC. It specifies CASSQRAET. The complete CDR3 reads CASSQRAETQYF.

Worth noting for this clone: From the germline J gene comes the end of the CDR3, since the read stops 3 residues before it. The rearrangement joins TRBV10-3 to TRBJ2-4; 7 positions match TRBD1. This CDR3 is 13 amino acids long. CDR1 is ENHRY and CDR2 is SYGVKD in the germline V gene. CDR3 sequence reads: CAISGDRAYGQYF. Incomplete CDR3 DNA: TGTGCCATCAGTGGAGACAGGGCCTATGGT.

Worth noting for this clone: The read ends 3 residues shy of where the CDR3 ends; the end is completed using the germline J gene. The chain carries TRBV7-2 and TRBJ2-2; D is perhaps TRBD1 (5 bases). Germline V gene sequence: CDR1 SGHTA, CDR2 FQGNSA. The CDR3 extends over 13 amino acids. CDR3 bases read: TGTGCCAGCAGCCCATGGGGCGATTCACCG. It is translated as CASSPWGDSP. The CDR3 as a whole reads CASSPWGDSPLFF.